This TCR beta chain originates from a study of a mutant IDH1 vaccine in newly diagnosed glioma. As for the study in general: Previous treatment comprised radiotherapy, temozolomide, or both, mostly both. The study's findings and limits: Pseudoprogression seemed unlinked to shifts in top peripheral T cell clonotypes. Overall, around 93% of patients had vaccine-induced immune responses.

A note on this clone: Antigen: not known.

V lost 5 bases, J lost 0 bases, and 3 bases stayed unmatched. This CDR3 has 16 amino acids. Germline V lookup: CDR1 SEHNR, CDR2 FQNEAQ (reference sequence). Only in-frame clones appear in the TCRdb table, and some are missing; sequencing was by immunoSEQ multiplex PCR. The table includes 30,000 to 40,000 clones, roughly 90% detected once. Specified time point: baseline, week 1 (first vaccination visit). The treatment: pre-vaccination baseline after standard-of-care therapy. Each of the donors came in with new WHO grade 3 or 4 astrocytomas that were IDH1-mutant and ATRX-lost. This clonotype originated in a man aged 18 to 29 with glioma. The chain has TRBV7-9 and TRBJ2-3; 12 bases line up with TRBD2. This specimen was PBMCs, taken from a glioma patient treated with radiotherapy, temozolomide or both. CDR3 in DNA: TGTGCCAGCAGCGCCGGGACTAGCGGGAGCACAGATACGCAGTATTTT. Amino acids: CASSAGTSGSTDTQYF.